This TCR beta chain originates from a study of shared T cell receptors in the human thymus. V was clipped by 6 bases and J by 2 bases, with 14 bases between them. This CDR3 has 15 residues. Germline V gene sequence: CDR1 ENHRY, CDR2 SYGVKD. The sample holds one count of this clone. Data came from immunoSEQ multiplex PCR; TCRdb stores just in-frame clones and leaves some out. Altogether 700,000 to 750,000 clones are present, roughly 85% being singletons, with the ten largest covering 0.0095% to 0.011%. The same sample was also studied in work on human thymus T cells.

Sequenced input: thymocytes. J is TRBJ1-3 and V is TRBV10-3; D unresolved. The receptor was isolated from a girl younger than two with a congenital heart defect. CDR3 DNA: TGTGCCATCAGGACTGCGAGGATACCTGGAAACACCATATATTTT. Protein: CAIRTARIPGNTIYF.